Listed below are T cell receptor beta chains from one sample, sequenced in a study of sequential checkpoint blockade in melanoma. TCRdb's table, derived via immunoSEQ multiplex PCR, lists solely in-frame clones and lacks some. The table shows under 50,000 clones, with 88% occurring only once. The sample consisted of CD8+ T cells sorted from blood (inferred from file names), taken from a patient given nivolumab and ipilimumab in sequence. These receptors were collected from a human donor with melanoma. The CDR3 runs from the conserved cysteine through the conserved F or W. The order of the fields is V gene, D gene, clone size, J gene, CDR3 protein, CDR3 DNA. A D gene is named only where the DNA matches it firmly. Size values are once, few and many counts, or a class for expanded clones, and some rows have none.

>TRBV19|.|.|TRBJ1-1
CASSATANTEAFF
TGTGCCAGTAGTGCGACAGCGAACACTGAAGCTTTCTTT
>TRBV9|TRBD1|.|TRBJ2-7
CASSHPGTGVTLSPYEQYF
TGTGCCAGCAGTCACCCCGGGACAGGGGTAACTCTCTCTCCCTACGAGCAGTACTTC
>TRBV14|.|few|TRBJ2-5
CASSQRTWLETQYF
TGTGCCAGCAGCCAACGGACATGGCTCGAGACCCAGTACTTC
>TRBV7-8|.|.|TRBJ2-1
CASSTKKRKEQFF
TGTGCCAGCAGCACCAAAAAGCGGAAGGAGCAGTTCTTC
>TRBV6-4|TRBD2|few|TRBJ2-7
CASSDSAGGPYEQYF
TGTGCCAGCAGTGACTCGGCGGGAGGGCCCTACGAGCAGTACTTC
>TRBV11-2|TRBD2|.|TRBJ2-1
CASSLANLAGGYNEQFF
TGTGCCAGCAGCTTAGCTAACTTAGCGGGGGGTTACAATGAGCAGTTCTTC
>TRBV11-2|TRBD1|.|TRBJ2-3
CASSHPGQATDTQYF
TGTGCCAGCAGCCACCCGGGACAGGCCACAGATACGCAGTATTTT
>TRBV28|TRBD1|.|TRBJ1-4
CASSLSGQGAGIEKLFF
TGTGCCAGCAGTTTATCTGGACAGGGGGCCGGAATTGAAAAACTGTTTTTT
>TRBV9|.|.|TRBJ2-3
CASSAPGLPNTDTQYF
TGTGCCAGCAGCGCGCCGGGACTCCCGAACACAGATACGCAGTATTTT
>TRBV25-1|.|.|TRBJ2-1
CASSEYLQGGEQFF
TGTGCCAGCAGTGAATATCTCCAGGGGGGTGAGCAGTTCTTC
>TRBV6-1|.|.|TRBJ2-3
CASSEQLGPDTQYF
TGTGCCAGCAGTGAACAACTGGGCCCAGATACGCAGTATTTT
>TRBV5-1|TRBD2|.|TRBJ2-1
CASSSWGGDNEQFF
TGCGCCAGCAGCTCGTGGGGAGGGGACAATGAGCAGTTCTTC
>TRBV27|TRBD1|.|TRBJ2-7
CASSLEGQGAYEQYF
TGTGCCAGCAGTCTCGAGGGACAGGGGGCTTACGAGCAGTACTTC
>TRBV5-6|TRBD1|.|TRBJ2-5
CASSPRDRQKETQYF
TGTGCCAGCAGCCCAAGGGACAGGCAAAAGGAGACCCAGTACTTC
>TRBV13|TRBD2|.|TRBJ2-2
CASSPRTSGSVWELFF
TGTGCCAGCAGCCCTCGGACTAGCGGGAGCGTATGGGAGCTGTTTTTT
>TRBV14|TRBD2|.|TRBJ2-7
CASSQRLAVYEQYF
TGTGCCAGCAGCCAAAGACTAGCGGTTTACGAGCAGTACTTC
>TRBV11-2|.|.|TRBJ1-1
CASSFTAGGDTEAFF
TGTGCCAGCAGCTTTACAGCTGGAGGGGACACTGAAGCTTTCTTT
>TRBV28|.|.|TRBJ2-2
CASSHRIGNTGELFF
TGTGCCAGCAGCCACAGGATAGGGAACACCGGGGAGCTGTTTTTT
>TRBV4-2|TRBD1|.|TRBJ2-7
CASSPGQGVRPPIRSPYEQYF
TGTGCCAGCAGCCCCGGACAGGGGGTTAGACCCCCCATAAGGTCTCCCTACGAGCAGTACTTC
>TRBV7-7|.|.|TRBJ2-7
CASSLSAGKEQYF
TGTGCCAGCAGCTTATCGGCGGGGAAAGAGCAGTACTTC
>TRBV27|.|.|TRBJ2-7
CASSSPAGNYEQYF
TGTGCCAGCAGTTCCCCCGCGGGGAACTACGAGCAGTACTTC
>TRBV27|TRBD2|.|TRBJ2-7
CASSIGTSYEQYF
TGTGCCAGCAGTATCGGGACTAGCTACGAGCAGTACTTC
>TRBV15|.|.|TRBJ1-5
CATSSPALRRGQPQHF
TGTGCCACCAGCAGTCCCGCGCTCCGGCGGGGGCAGCCCCAGCATTTT
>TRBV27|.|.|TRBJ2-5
CASSLQDSKQETQYF
TGTGCCAGCAGCCTTCAGGACAGTAAGCAAGAGACCCAGTACTTC
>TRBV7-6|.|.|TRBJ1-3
CASSPVQVSSGNTIYF
TGTGCCAGCAGCCCTGTTCAGGTGTCCTCTGGAAACACCATATATTTT
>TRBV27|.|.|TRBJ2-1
CASSFPGYEQFF
TGTGCCAGCAGTTTCCCGGGTTATGAGCAGTTCTTC
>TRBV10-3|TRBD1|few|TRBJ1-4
CAISGGTGINEKLFF
TGTGCCATCAGTGGGGGGACAGGGATTAATGAAAAACTGTTTTTT
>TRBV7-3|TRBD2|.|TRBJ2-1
CASSLTVAGDYNEQFF
TGTGCCAGCAGCCTGACGGTAGCGGGGGACTACAATGAGCAGTTCTTC
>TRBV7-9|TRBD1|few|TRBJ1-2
CASSPLLGQGGPYTF
TGTGCCAGCAGCCCCCTTTTGGGACAGGGCGGGCCCTACACCTTC
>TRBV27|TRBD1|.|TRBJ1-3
CASSLVGQGLGNTIYF
TGTGCCAGCAGTTTGGTGGGACAGGGCCTAGGAAACACCATATATTTT
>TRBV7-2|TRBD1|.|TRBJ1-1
CASSNRTGLNTEAFF
TGTGCCAGCAGCAATCGGACAGGGCTGAACACTGAAGCTTTCTTT
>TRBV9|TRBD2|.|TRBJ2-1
CASSAPTSGSSEQFF
TGTGCCAGCAGCGCACCGACTAGCGGGAGTTCTGAGCAGTTCTTC
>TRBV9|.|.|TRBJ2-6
CASSAAGQIVSGANVLTF
TGTGCCAGCAGCGCCGCGGGACAGATAGTCTCTGGGGCCAACGTCCTGACTTTC
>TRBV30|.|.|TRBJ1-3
CAWSWERAVGNTIYF
TGTGCCTGGAGCTGGGAGAGGGCTGTTGGAAACACCATATATTTT
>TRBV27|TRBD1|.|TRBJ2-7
CASSFGTGAAYEQYF
TGTGCCAGCAGTTTTGGGACAGGGGCCGCCTACGAGCAGTACTTC
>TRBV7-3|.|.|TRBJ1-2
CASSSNIIANYGYTF
TGTGCCAGCAGCTCGAACATCATCGCTAACTATGGCTACACCTTC
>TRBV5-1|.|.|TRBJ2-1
CASSLVPSATSSSYNEQFF
TGCGCCAGCAGCTTGGTGCCTAGCGCGACCTCAAGCTCCTACAATGAGCAGTTCTTC
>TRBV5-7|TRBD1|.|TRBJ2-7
CASSFRRPGGRYEQYF
TGTGCCAGCAGCTTCCGTCGACCAGGGGGCCGGTACGAGCAGTACTTC
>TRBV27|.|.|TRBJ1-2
CASSFGISNYGYTF
TGTGCCAGCAGTTTCGGGATTTCTAACTATGGCTACACCTTC
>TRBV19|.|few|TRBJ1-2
CASSAGFSGYTF
TGTGCCAGTAGTGCAGGGTTCAGTGGCTACACCTTC
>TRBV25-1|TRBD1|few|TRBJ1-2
CATSGWDSLSYGYTF
TGTGCCACCTCCGGGTGGGACAGCCTTAGTTATGGCTACACCTTC
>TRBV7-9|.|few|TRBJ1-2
CASSLVSPAGYTF
TGTGCCAGCAGCTTAGTTTCTCCAGCGGGCTACACCTTC
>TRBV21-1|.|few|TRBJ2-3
CASSPTSGRALTDTQYF
TGTGCCAGCAGCCCGACTAGCGGGAGGGCCCTCACAGATACGCAGTATTTT
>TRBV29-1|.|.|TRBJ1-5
CSAIDSHSNQPQHF
TGCAGCGCCATAGACAGTCATAGCAATCAGCCCCAGCATTTT
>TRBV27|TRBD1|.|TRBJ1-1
CASSFGQGNTEAFF
TGTGCCAGCAGTTTTGGACAGGGTAACACTGAAGCTTTCTTT
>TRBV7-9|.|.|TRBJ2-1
CASSPRAGNYNEQFF
TGTGCCAGCAGCCCCAGGGCAGGGAACTACAATGAGCAGTTCTTC
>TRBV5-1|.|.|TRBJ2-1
CASSHGGRSYDEQFF
TGCGCCAGCAGTCACGGAGGAAGGTCGTATGATGAGCAGTTCTTC
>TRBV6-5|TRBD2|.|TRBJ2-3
CASSFGTSASQDTQYF
TGTGCCAGCAGTTTCGGCACTAGCGCTAGTCAAGATACGCAGTATTTT
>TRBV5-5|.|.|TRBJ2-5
CASSLRFGLYQETQYF
TGTGCCAGCAGCCTCCGGTTCGGACTGTACCAAGAGACCCAGTACTTC
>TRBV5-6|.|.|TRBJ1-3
CASSMGRSLSGNTIYF
TGTGCCAGCAGCATGGGACGGAGCCTCTCTGGAAACACCATATATTTT